This is a list of T cell receptor beta chains from one sample in a study of OX40 agonist ivuxolimab in advanced cancers. Data came from immunoSEQ multiplex PCR; TCRdb stores just in-frame clones and leaves some out. The table shows 44,000 or so clones, with 60% to 85% occurring only once. Sample: CD4+ or CD8+ T cells sorted from blood, taken in a trial of the OX40 agonist ivuxolimab. Receptor source: an adult with an advanced solid tumor such as melanoma, head and neck, liver or kidney cancer. Both conserved end residues are part of each CDR3. For some rows the clone size is stated as once, few or many, or as a class when expanded; others skip it.

V: TRBV29-1
size: NA
J: TRBJ1-3
CDR3: CSVRGAVSGNTIYF

V: TRBV19
size: NA
J: TRBJ2-1
CDR3: CAISGGAYEQFF

V: TRBV2
size: NA
J: TRBJ2-2
CDR3: CASSTRGGTGELFF

V: TRBV6-5
size: once
J: TRBJ2-5
CDR3: CASSSTPLGETQYF

V: TRBV7-3
size: medium-sized
J: TRBJ1-1
CDR3: CASSLTAGTEAFF

V: TRBV18
size: NA
J: TRBJ2-7
CDR3: CASSPQDGYEQYF

V: TRBV7-8
size: NA
J: TRBJ1-3
CDR3: CASSLGTRNSGNTIYF

V: TRBV7-2
size: once
J: TRBJ2-2
CDR3: CASSLVGANTGELFF

V: TRBV4-2
size: once
J: TRBJ1-2
CDR3: CASSTDYGYTF

V: TRBV2
size: NA
J: TRBJ1-2
CDR3: CASRPTDVYGYTF

V: TRBV14
size: NA
J: TRBJ2-7
CDR3: CASSQKPSQGSYEQYF